Listed below are T cell receptor beta chains from one sample, sequenced in a study of shared clonotypes between healthy human individuals. TCRdb's table, derived via immunoSEQ multiplex PCR, lists solely in-frame clones and lacks some. The table includes some 2,000,000 clones, approximately 96% detected once. The sequenced sample consisted of naive CD4+ T cells sorted from blood. Every receptor here comes from a man younger than 35 in good health. Both conserved end residues are part of each CDR3. A D gene is named only where the DNA matches it firmly. Clone size is stated in some rows and not others, as once, few, many or a class when expanded.

>NA|TRBJ1-2|once|TRBV10-3
CAISGMGGNGYTF
TGTGCCATCAGTGGGATGGGGGGGAATGGCTACACCTTC
>NA|TRBJ2-7|once|TRBV5-1
CASSLSPSYEQYF
TGCGCCAGCAGCTTGTCGCCGTCCTACGAGCAGTACTTC
>NA|TRBJ2-5|NA|TRBV29-1
CSASQGGETQYF
TGCAGCGCCAGCCAGGGGGGGGAGACCCAGTACTTC
>NA|TRBJ1-6|NA|TRBV6-5
CASSYGKWGSPLHF
TGTGCCAGCAGTTACGGAAAATGGGGTTCACCCCTCCACTTT
>NA|TRBJ2-5|NA|TRBV7-2
CASSLGGGVETQYF
TGTGCCAGCAGCTTAGGAGGAGGGGTGGAGACCCAGTACTTC
>NA|TRBJ2-7|NA|TRBV7-9
CASSSRGGSKQYF
TGTGCCAGCAGCTCCCGCGGGGGCTCGAAACAGTACTTC
>NA|TRBJ2-5|NA|TRBV28
CASRGSQETQYF
TGTGCCAGCAGGGGGTCCCAAGAGACCCAGTACTTC
>TRBD2|TRBJ2-7|NA|TRBV7-9
CASSPLRAQMLAEPYEQYF
TGTGCCAGCAGCCCCCTCAGAGCCCAGATGCTAGCGGAGCCCTACGAGCAGTACTTC
>TRBD1|TRBJ1-6|NA|TRBV5-4
CASSLAGQGAYSPLHF
TGTGCCAGCAGCTTGGCCGGTCAGGGGGCCTATTCACCCCTCCACTTT
>NA|TRBJ2-3|NA|TRBV2
CASSEAGFFTDTQYF
TGTGCCAGCAGTGAAGCGGGATTCTTCACAGATACGCAGTATTTT
>TRBD2|TRBJ2-1|NA|TRBV9
CASSVDLAGAGNEQFF
TGTGCCAGCAGCGTGGACTTAGCGGGAGCCGGGAATGAGCAGTTCTTC
>NA|TRBJ2-1|NA|TRBV10-3
CAISESGRPYNEQFF
TGTGCCATCAGTGAGTCAGGTCGGCCTTACAATGAGCAGTTCTTC
>NA|TRBJ1-6|NA|TRBV19
CASSARPKNSPLHF
TGTGCCAGTAGTGCCCGTCCCAAAAATTCACCCCTCCACTTT
>NA|TRBJ2-7|NA|TRBV10-3
CATQGSYEQYF
TGTGCCACACAGGGTTCCTACGAGCAGTACTTC
>NA|TRBJ2-5|NA|TRBV11-2
CASKGETQYF
TGTGCCAGCAAAGGAGAGACCCAGTACTTC
>TRBD2|TRBJ2-1|NA|TRBV6-5
CASSFTSGTNNEQFF
TGTGCCAGCAGCTTTACTAGCGGCACAAACAATGAGCAGTTCTTC
>TRBD1|TRBJ2-7|NA|TRBV7-2
CASSWIQGLYEQYF
TGTGCCAGCAGCTGGATACAGGGGCTTTACGAGCAGTACTTC
>NA|TRBJ2-2|NA|TRBV19
CASNGRGNTGELFF
TGTGCCAGTAACGGCAGGGGCAACACCGGGGAGCTGTTTTTT
>TRBD1|TRBJ1-5|NA|TRBV28
CASSRGTANQPQHF
TGTGCCAGCAGTCGGGGGACAGCGAATCAGCCCCAGCATTTT